This TCR beta chain was captured in a study of blood T cell repertoires in COVID-19. Sequencing used immunoSEQ multiplex PCR; TCRdb keeps in-frame clones, though not all of them. The sample contains some 400,000 clones, roughly nine tenths of which appear only once. The receptor was isolated from a woman under 40 who had recovered from COVID-19. Input material: PBMCs or T cells enriched from blood (not recorded which).

This CDR3 is CASSPISRGALPSGNTIYF. CDR3 bases: TGCGCCAGCAGCCCAATTAGTCGGGGGGCTCTCCCGTCTGGAAACACCATATATTTT. This chain joins TRBV5-1 and TRBJ1-3; possibly TRBD1 for D (6 bases). V lost 4 bases, J lost 1 base, and 24 bases lay in between. Germline V gives CDR1 SGHRS, CDR2 YFSETQ. This CDR3 comprises 19 residues.